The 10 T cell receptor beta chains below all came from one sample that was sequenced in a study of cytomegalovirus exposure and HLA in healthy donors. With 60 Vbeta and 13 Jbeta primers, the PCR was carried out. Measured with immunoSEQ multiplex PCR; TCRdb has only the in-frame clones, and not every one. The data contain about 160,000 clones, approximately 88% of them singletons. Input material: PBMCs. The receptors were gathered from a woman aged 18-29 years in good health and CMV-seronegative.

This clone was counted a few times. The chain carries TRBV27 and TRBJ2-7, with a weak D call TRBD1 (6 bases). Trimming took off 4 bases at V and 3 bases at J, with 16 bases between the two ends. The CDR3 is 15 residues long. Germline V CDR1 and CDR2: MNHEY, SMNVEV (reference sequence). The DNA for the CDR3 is TGTGCCAGCAGTTCCACTCAGGGGACACACTACGAGCAGTACTTC. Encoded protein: CASSSTQGTHYEQYF.

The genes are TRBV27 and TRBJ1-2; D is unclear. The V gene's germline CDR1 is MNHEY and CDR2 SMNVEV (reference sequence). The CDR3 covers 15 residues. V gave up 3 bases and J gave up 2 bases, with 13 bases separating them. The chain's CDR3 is CASSFQFNPNYGYTF. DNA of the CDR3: TGTGCCAGCAGTTTTCAGTTTAATCCCAACTATGGCTACACCTTC.

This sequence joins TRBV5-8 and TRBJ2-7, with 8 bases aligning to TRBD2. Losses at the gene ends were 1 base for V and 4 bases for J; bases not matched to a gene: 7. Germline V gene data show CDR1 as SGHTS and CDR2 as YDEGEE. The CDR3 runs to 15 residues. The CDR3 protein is CASSLRLGGGYEQYF. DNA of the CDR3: TGTGCCAGCAGCTTGAGGCTGGGCGGGGGGTACGAGCAGTACTTC.

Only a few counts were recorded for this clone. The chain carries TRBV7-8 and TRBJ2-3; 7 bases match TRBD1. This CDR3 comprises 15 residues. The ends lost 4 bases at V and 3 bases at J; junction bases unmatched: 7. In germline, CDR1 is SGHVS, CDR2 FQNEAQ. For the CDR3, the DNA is TGTGCCAGCAGCTCCCCGGACAGGTTTACAGATACGCAGTATTTT. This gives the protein CASSSPDRFTDTQYF.

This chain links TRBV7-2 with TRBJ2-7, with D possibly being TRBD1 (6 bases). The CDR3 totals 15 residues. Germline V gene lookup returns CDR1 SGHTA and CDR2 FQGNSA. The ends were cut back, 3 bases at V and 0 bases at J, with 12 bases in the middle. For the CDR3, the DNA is TGTGCCAGCAGCTTTGTCCCGGACAGCTCCTACGAGCAGTACTTC. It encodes CASSFVPDSSYEQYF.

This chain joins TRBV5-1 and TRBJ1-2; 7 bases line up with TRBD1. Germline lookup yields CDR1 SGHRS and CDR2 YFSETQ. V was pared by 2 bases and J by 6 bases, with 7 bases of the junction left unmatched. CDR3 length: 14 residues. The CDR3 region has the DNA TGCGCCAGCAGCTTCACCCAGGGGGAGGATGGCTACACCTTC. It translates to CASSFTQGEDGYTF.

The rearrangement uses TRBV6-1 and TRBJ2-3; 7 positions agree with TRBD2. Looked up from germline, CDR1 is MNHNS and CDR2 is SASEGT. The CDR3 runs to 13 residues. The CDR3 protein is CAVGGGGTDTQYF. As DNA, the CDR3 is TGTGCTGTGGGTGGGGGGGGCACAGATACGCAGTATTTT.

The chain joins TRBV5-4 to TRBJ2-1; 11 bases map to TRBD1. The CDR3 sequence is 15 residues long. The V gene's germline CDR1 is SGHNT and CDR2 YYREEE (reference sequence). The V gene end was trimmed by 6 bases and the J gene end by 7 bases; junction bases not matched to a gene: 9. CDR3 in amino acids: CASTEGQGVYNEQFF. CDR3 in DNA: TGTGCCAGCACCGAGGGACAGGGGGTCTATAATGAGCAGTTCTTC.

CDR3: CASSGTSGGPGAKNIQYF. The CDR3 DNA reads as TGCGCCAGCAGCGGGACTAGCGGGGGCCCCGGGGCCAAAAACATTCAGTACTTC. The chain employs TRBV5-1 and TRBJ2-4, with 14 bases fitting TRBD2. J was trimmed by 1 base and V by 4 bases; bases with no gene match: 7. The CDR3 contains 18 residues. The germline gives CDR1 SGHRS, CDR2 YFSETQ.

The CDR3 bases are TGTGCTAGTGGTTTGCCGGGGTATGGCTACACCTTC. This translates into CASGLPGYGYTF. The chain uses TRBV12-5 and TRBJ1-2, with D uncertain. V lost 2 bases, J lost 5 bases, and 6 bases lay in between. In germline, CDR1 is LGHNT, CDR2 FRNRAP. This CDR3 region has 12 residues. Based on the CDR3 plus reference TRBV12-5 and TRBJ1-2, the full variable domain is DARVTQTPRHKVTEMGQEVTMRCQPILGHNTVFWYRQTMMQGLELLAYFRNRAPLDDSGMPKDRFSAEMPDATLATLKIQPSEPRDSAVYFCASGLPGYGYTFGSGTRLTVV.